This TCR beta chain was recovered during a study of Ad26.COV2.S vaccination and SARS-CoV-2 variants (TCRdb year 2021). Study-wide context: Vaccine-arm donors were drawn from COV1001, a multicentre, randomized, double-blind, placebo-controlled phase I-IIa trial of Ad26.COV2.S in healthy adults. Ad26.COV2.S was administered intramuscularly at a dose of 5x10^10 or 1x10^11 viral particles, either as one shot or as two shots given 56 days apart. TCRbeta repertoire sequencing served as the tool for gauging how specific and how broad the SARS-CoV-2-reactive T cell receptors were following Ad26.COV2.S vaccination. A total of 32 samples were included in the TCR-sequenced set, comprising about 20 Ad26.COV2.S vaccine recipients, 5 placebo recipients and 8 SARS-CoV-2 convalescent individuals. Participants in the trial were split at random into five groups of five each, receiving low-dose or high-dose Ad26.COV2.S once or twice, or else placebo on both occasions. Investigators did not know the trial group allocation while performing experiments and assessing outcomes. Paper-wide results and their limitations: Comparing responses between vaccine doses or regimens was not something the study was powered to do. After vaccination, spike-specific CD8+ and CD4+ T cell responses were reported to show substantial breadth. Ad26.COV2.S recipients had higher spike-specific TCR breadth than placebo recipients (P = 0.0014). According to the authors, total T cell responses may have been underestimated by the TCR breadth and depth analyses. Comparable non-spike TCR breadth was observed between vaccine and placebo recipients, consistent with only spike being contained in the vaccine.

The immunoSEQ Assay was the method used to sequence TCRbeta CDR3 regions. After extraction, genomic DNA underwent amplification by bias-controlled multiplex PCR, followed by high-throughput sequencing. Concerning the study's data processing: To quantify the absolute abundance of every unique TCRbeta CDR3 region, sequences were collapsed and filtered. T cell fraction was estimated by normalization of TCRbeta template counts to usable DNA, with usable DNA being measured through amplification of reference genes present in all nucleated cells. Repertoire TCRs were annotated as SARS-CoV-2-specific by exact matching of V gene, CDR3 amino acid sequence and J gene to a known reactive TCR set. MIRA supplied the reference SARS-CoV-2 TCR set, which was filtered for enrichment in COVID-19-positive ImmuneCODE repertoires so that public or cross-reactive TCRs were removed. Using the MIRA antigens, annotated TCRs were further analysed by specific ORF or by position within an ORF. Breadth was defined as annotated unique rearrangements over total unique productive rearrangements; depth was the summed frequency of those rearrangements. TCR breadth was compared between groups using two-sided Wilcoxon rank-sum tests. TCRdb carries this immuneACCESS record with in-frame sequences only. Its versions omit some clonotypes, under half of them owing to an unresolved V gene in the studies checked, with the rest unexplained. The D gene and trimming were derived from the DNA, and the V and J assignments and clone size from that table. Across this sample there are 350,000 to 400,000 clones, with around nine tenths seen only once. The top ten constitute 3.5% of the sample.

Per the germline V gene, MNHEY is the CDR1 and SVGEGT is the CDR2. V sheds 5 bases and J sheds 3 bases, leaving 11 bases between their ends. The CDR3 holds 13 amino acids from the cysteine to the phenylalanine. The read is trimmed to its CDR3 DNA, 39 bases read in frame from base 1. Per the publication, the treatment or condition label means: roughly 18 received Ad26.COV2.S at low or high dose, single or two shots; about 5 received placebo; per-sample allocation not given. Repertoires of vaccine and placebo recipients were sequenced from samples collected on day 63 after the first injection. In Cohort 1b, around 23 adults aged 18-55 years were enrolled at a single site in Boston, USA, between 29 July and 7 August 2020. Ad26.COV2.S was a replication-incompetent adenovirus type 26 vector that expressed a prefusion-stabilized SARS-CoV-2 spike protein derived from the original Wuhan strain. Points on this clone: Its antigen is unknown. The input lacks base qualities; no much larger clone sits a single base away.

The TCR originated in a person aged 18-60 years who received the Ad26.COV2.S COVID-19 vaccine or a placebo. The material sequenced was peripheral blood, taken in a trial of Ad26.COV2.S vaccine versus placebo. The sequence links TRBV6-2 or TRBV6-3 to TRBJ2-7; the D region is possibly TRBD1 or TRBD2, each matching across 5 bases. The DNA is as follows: TGTGCCAGCAGTGCCGGGACCATCTACGAGCAGTACTTC. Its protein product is CASSAGTIYEQYF.